This TCR delta chain is drawn from a study of gamma-delta T cells after stem cell transplantation. TCRdb re-processed the RT-PCR reads using CATT. Counted here are approximately 2,000 delta-chain clones, less than 4.5% occurring once; the ten biggest clones make up 41%. This clone was detected only a few times. A far larger clone is off by one base, so a read error is likely. This CDR3 contains 22 residues. Deletions cut 3 bases from V and 0 bases from J, with 32 bases between. The germline V gene encodes CDR1 TSWWSYY and CDR2 QGS. Sequencing was carried out using gamma-delta T cells. The V gene is TRDV1, the J gene TRDJ1; D is undetermined. The sequence was collected from a human donor. It is not recorded whose cells these are; they may come from a transplant donor. The CDR3 DNA sequence: TGTGCTCTTGGGGACTTACGGCTGGTTTGGTTTGACGCTCCCGACTACACCGATAAACTCATCTTT. It yields the protein CALGDLRLVWFDAPDYTDKLIF.